A selection of T cell receptor beta chains follows, all from one sample in a study of blood T cell repertoires in COVID-19. Here immunoSEQ multiplex PCR was the method, and the copy in TCRdb shows in-frame clones only, minus some. The sample yields approximately 150,000 clones, around 84% seen once. Sequenced sample: peripheral blood. Receptors originate from a human donor in a cohort sampled during active COVID-19. CDR3s include the opening cysteine and the closing phenylalanine or tryptophan. Fields, in order: CDR3 DNA, CDR3 protein, V gene, J gene, clone size, D gene. A D gene is named only where the DNA matches it firmly. Size values are once, few and many counts, or a class for expanded clones, and some rows have none.

TGTGCCAGCAGCGTATCCCAGGGAACAGATACGCAGTATTTT,CASSVSQGTDTQYF,TRBV9,TRBJ2-3,.,.
TGTGCCAGCAGCGGACAGGTTGGGGCCAACGTCCTGACTTTC,CASSGQVGANVLTF,TRBV6-5,TRBJ2-6,.,TRBD1
TGCGCCAGCAGCTCTCAGGGGTCTAATGAAAAACTGTTTTTT,CASSSQGSNEKLFF,TRBV5-1,TRBJ1-4,.,.
TGTGCCAGCAGGATAACGGGACAGGGTAACCTTGGCTACACCTTC,CASRITGQGNLGYTF,TRBV5-8,TRBJ1-2,.,TRBD1
TGTGCCAGCAAAGGCGGGGGCACTGAAGCTTTCTTT,CASKGGGTEAFF,TRBV2,TRBJ1-1,.,.
TGTGCCAGCAGCCGTAAGGCGGTAGGGACTAGCGGGGTTCAGACCTACGAGCAGTACTTC,CASSRKAVGTSGVQTYEQYF,TRBV27,TRBJ2-7,.,TRBD2
TGTGCCACCAGCAGACGAAACCGCGGACTAGCGGGAGGGCGGGCCTACAATGAGCAGTTCTTC,CATSRRNRGLAGGRAYNEQFF,TRBV15,TRBJ2-1,once,TRBD2
TGTGCCAGCAGGGACGCGAGGGCAGATACGCAGTATTTT,CASRDARADTQYF,TRBV2,TRBJ2-3,.,.
TGTGCCAGTACAGGGGGCAATCAGCCCCAGCATTTT,CASTGGNQPQHF,TRBV19,TRBJ1-5,.,.
TGTGCCAGTAGCCCCTGGGTCGGGGGCTACGAGCAGTACTTC,CASSPWVGGYEQYF,TRBV19,TRBJ2-7,.,.
TGTGCCAGTAGTATTTCCGGGTCCCGGGATCAGCCCCAGCATTTT,CASSISGSRDQPQHF,TRBV19,TRBJ1-5,.,.
TGTGCCATCAGCCCCGGGACAGAGGCTTTCTTT,CAISPGTEAFF,TRBV10-3,TRBJ1-1,.,TRBD1
TGTGCCAGCAGTGACGGACAGGGATTTGGGGCCAACGTCCTGACTTTC,CASSDGQGFGANVLTF,TRBV2,TRBJ2-6,.,TRBD1
TGTGCCTGGACACAGGGCGGGTTGCCCCAGCATTTT,CAWTQGGLPQHF,TRBV30,TRBJ1-5,.,.
TGTGCCAGCAGCCAGAGAACAGGGGATTCACCCCTCCACTTT,CASSQRTGDSPLHF,TRBV3-1/TRBV3-2,TRBJ1-6,.,TRBD1
TGTGCCAGCAGCCTAAATAGCGGGGCCACGGGTGAGCAGTTCTTC,CASSLNSGATGEQFF,TRBV3-1/TRBV3-2,TRBJ2-1,.,TRBD2
TGTGCCATCCGACAGGGGGGGAACACCGGGGAGCTGTTTTTT,CAIRQGGNTGELFF,TRBV10-3,TRBJ2-2,.,TRBD1
TGTGCCAGCAGCGCGGCAGGGGCGGACATGAACACTGAAGCTTTCTTT,CASSAAGADMNTEAFF,TRBV9,TRBJ1-1,.,.
TGTGCCAGCAGTTACACGCGACAGCCTAATGAAAAACTGTTTTTT,CASSYTRQPNEKLFF,TRBV6-5,TRBJ1-4,.,.
TGTGCCAGCAGCTTAGGCGGGAGGTCGAACACCGGGGAGCTGTTTTTT,CASSLGGRSNTGELFF,TRBV11-2,TRBJ2-2,once,TRBD2
TGTGCCAGCGGAAGACAGGGGGCTCTTCAGCCCCAGCATTTT,CASGRQGALQPQHF,TRBV6-5,TRBJ1-5,.,TRBD1
TGTGCCAGCAGTTATCCCAGGGGATCTAATGAAAAACTGTTTTTT,CASSYPRGSNEKLFF,TRBV28,TRBJ1-4,.,.
TGTGCCAGCAGCTTAGCTCAGGAAGGGAGATTCTTCACAGATACGCAGTATTTT,CASSLAQEGRFFTDTQYF,TRBV7-9,TRBJ2-3,.,.
TGTGCCAGCAGTCCGAGACAGGGGTCGGGTTCACCCCTCCACTTT,CASSPRQGSGSPLHF,TRBV7-2,TRBJ1-6,few,TRBD1
TGTGCCAGCAGTGGGACTAGCGGGCAAGAGACCCAGTACTTC,CASSGTSGQETQYF,TRBV2,TRBJ2-5,.,TRBD2
TGTGCCAGCAGAGAGCGGGAGGAATCCTACAATGAGCAGTTCTTC,CASREREESYNEQFF,TRBV6-4,TRBJ2-1,once,TRBD2
TGTGCCAGCAGTAACCCCAGGGGGCGAGTCGAAAAACTGTTTTTT,CASSNPRGRVEKLFF,TRBV2,TRBJ1-4,few,TRBD1
TGTGCCAGCAGGGACAGGGGGAACACTGAAGCTTTCTTT,CASRDRGNTEAFF,TRBV6-5,TRBJ1-1,few,TRBD1
TGTGCCAGCAGCCCGATAGGACAGGGAAATTCACCCCTCCACTTT,CASSPIGQGNSPLHF,TRBV7-3,TRBJ1-6,few,TRBD1
TGTGCCAGCAGCTTAAGGACAGGGGGGAACAATCAGCCCCAGCATTTT,CASSLRTGGNNQPQHF,TRBV4-2,TRBJ1-5,.,TRBD1
TGTGCCAGCAGCTTAAACCCGGACAGGAACACTGAAGCTTTCTTT,CASSLNPDRNTEAFF,TRBV7-8,TRBJ1-1,.,.
TGTGCCAGCAGCTTGCTAACTAGCGGGGGGGCCACTGAGCAGTTCTTC,CASSLLTSGGATEQFF,TRBV11-2,TRBJ2-1,once,TRBD2
TGCGCCAGCAGCCCTGGACAGTCGTCCCCTGCCAAAAACATTCAGTACTTC,CASSPGQSSPAKNIQYF,TRBV5-1,TRBJ2-4,.,.
TGTGCCAGCAGCCCGCGGGTGGGGCGGGGGGACTTTGGGACCCAGTACTTC,CASSPRVGRGDFGTQYF,TRBV21-1,TRBJ2-5,.,.
TGTGCCATCAGCGGACAGGGATCTAACTATGGCTACACCTTC,CAISGQGSNYGYTF,TRBV10-3,TRBJ1-2,.,TRBD1